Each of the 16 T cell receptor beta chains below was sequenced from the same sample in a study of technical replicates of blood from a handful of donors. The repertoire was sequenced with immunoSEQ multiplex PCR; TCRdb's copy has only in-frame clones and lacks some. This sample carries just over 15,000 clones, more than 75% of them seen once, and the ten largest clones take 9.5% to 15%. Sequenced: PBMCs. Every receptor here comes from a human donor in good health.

The CDR3 reads CASSEGLAGDEQYF. The CDR3 nucleotides read TGCGCCAGCAGCGAGGGACTAGCGGGAGACGAGCAGTACTTC. The chain uses TRBV5-1 and TRBJ2-7; 14 bases line up with TRBD2. The V segment lost 4 bases and the J segment 5 bases; nucleotides outside the gene matches: 2. Germline lookup yields CDR1 SGHRS and CDR2 YFSETQ. This CDR3 has 14 amino acids.

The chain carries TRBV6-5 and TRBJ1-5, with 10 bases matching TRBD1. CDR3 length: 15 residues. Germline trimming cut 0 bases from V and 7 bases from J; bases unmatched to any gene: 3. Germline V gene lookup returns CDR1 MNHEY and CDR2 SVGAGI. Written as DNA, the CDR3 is TGTGCCAGCAGTTACTCGAGACAGGGGGCCCAGCCCCAGCATTTT. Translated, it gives CASSYSRQGAQPQHF.

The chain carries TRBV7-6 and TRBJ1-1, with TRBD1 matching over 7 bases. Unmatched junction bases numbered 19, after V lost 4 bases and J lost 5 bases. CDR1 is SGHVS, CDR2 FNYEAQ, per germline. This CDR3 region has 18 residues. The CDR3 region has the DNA TGTGCCAGCAGCTCACCCGGGGGCCCTAGGGGGCCGGGGACTGAAGCTTTCTTT. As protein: CASSSPGGPRGPGTEAFF. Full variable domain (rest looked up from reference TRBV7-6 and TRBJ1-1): GAGVSQSPRYKVTKRGQDVALRCDPISGHVSLYWYRQALGQGPEFLTYFNYEAQQDKSGLPNDRFSAERPEGSISTLTIQRTEQRDSAMYRCASSSPGGPRGPGTEAFFGQGTRLTVV.

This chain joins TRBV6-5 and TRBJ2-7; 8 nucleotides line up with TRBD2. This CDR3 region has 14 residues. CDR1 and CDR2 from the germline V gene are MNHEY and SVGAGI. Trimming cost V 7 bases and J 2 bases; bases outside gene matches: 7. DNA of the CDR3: TGTGCCAGCACTAGTACTAGCGGAACCTACGAGCAGTACTTC. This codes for CASTSTSGTYEQYF.

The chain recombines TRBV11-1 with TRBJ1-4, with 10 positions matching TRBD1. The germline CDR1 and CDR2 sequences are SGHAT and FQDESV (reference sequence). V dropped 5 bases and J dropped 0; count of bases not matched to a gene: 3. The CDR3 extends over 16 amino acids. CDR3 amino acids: CASSHGQGATNEKLFF. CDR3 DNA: TGTGCCAGCAGCCACGGACAGGGGGCAACTAATGAAAAACTGTTTTTT.

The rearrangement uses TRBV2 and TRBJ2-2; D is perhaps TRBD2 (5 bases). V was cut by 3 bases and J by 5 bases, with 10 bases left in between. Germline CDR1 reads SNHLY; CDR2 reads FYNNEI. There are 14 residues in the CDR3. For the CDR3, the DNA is TGTGCCAGCAGTGAGTTTAGGAGGACCGGGGAGCTGTTTTTT. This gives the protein CASSEFRRTGELFF. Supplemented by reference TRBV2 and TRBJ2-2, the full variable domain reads EPEVTQTPSHQVTQMGQEVILRCVPISNHLYFYWYRQILGQKVEFLVSFYNNEISEKSEIFDDQFSVERPDGSNFTLKIRSTKLEDSAMYFCASSEFRRTGELFFGEGSRLTVL.

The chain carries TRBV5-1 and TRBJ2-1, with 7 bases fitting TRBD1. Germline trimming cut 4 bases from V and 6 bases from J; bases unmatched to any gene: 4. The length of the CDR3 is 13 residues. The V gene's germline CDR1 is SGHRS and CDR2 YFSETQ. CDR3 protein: CASSLRDSNEQFF. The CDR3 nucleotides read TGCGCCAGCAGCCTCCGGGACAGCAATGAGCAGTTCTTC. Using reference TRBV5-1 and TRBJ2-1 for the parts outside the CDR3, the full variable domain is KAGVTQTPRYLIKTRGQQVTLSCSPISGHRSVSWYQQTPGQGLQFLFEYFSETQRNKGNFPGRFSGRQFSNSRSEMNVSTLELGDSALYLCASSLRDSNEQFFGPGTRLTVL.

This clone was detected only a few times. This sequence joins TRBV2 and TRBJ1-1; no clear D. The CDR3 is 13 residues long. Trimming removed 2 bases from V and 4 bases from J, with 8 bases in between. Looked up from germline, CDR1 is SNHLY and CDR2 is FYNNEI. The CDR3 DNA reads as TGTGCCAGCAGTGAAAGTGACACCACTGAAGCTTTCTTT. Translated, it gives CASSESDTTEAFF.

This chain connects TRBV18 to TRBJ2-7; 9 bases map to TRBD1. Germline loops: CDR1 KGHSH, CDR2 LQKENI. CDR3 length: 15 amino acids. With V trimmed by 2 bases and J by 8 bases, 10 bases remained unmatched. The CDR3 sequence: CASSPVPGQGKKQYF. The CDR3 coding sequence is TGTGCCAGCTCACCAGTTCCGGGACAGGGAAAGAAGCAGTACTTC.

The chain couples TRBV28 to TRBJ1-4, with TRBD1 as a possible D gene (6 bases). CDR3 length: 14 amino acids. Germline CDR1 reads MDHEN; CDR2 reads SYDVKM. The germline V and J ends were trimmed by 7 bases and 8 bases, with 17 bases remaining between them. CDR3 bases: TGTGCCAGCACCTTAGGAACAGGGTCGGAAAAACTGTTTTTT. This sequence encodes CASTLGTGSEKLFF.

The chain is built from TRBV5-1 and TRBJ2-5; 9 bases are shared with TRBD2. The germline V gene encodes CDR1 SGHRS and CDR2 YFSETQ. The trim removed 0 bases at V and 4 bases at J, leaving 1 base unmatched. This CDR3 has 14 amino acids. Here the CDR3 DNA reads TGCGCCAGCAGCTTGGGGCGGGAGGGAGAGACCCAGTACTTC. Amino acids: CASSLGREGETQYF. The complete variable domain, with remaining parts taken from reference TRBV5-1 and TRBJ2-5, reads KAGVTQTPRYLIKTRGQQVTLSCSPISGHRSVSWYQQTPGQGLQFLFEYFSETQRNKGNFPGRFSGRQFSNSRSEMNVSTLELGDSALYLCASSLGREGETQYFGPGTRLLVL.

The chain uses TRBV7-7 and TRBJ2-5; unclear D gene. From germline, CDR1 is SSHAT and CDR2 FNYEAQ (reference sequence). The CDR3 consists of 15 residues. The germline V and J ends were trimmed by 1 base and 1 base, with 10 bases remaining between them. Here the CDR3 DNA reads TGTGCCAGCAGCTTAGGACCGACGGGCCAAGAGACCCAGTACTTC. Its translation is CASSLGPTGQETQYF.

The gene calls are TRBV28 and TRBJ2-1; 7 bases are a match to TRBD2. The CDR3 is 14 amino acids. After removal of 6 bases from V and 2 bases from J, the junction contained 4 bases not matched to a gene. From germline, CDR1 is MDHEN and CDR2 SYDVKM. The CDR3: CASRPGGTYNEQFF. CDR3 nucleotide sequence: TGTGCCAGCAGGCCGGGAGGTACCTACAATGAGCAGTTCTTC.

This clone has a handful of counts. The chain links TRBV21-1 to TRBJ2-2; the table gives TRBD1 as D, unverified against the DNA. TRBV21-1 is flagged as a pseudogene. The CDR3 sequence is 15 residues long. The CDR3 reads CASSLGTKNTGELFF. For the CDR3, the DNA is TGTGCCAGCAGCCTCGGGACAAAGAACACCGGGGAGCTGTTTTTT.

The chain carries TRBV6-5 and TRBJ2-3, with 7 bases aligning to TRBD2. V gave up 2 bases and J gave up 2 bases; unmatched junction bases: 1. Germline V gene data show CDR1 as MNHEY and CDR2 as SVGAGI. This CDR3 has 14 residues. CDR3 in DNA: TGTGCCAGCAGTTACAGGGACTACACAGATACGCAGTATTTT. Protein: CASSYRDYTDTQYF.

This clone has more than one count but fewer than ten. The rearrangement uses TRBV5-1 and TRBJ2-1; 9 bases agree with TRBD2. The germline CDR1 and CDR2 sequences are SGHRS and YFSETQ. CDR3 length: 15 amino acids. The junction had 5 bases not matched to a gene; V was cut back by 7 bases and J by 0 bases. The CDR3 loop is CASRSSGSSYNEQFF. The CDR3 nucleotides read TGCGCCAGCCGCAGTAGCGGGAGCTCCTACAATGAGCAGTTCTTC.